What follows describes a single T cell receptor beta chain. The specificity of this receptor is unknown. Per-nucleotide qualities are absent, and no much larger clonotype sits a single base away. The data were taken from a study of OX40 agonist ivuxolimab in advanced cancers. For the wider study: Ivuxolimab, which targeted the costimulatory receptor OX40 (CD134), was an agonistic, fully human IgG2 monoclonal antibody. Intravenous ivuxolimab was administered to patients every 2 weeks at six dose levels: 0.01, 0.1, 0.3, 1.5, 3 and 10 mg/kg. Of the roughly 52 patients in dose escalation, about 20 had hepatocellular carcinoma, about 15 had melanoma, 9 had renal cell carcinoma and 9 had head and neck cancer. The dose-escalation cohort was 82.7% male with a mean age of approximately 60 years, ranging from about 23 to 85. Patients were allowed to have had prior anti-PD-1, anti-PD-L1 or anti-CTLA-4 therapy, and 30% to 40% of the dose-escalation patients had previously received checkpoint inhibitors. Partial responses occurred in three dose-escalation patients: two with cutaneous melanoma and one with hepatocellular carcinoma. Peripheral TCRbeta sequencing aimed to test whether ivuxolimab altered TCR sequence diversity and caused clonal T-cell expansion. The paper describes the monotherapy dose-escalation part (N of about 47 patients) of the phase I trial of ivuxolimab.

CDR1 and CDR2 are read off the germline V gene as SGHTA and FQGNSA. CDR3 length: 11 amino acids, cysteine to phenylalanine. Of all the DNA, just the CDR3 is kept, 33 bases in frame from base 1. V drops 5 bases and J drops 8 bases, leaving 7 bases in between. To sequence the TCRbeta CDR3 region, genomic DNA was isolated from the sorted cells. TCRbeta CDR3 regions were sequenced using the immunoSEQ Assay. This immuneACCESS table, as held by TCRdb, lists in-frame sequences with V and J called but not all clones. Of the missing ones, under half trace to an unresolved V gene in checked studies; the others have no known cause. The sample yields roughly 48,000 clones; roughly 80% were counted once. The ten biggest clones cover roughly 2.2% of the sample. The full study reports these points: Low levels of normalized T-cell clonal expansion were also shown by some nonresponding patients. After ivuxolimab, more expanded clones were found on average in CD8+ T cells than in CD4+ T cells. At doses of 0.1 to 3.0 mg/kg, clonal expansion of both CD4+ and CD8+ blood T cells was observed from baseline to week 6. The antigen specificity of the peripheral T cells that underwent clonal expansion was not determined. In partial responders in the 0.1-3.0 mg/kg groups, normalized peripheral clonal expansion was found to be among the lowest, especially among CD8+ T cells.

The trial excluded patients who had a history of autoimmune disease or who were on systemic immunosuppression. Peripheral blood for TCR sequencing was drawn from every dose cohort at baseline, at cycle 4 day 1 and at cycle 7 day 1. The samples were taken from a phase I, first-in-human, multicenter, open-label dose-escalation trial of ivuxolimab. Adults with locally advanced or metastatic head and neck squamous cell, hepatocellular, melanoma or renal cell carcinoma were enrolled in the trial. CD4+ and CD8+ T cells were sorted separately from peripheral blood before TCR sequencing. The clonotype comes from an adult with an advanced solid tumor such as melanoma, head and neck, liver or kidney cancer. The specimen comprised CD4+ or CD8+ T cells sorted from blood, sampled in a trial of the OX40 agonist ivuxolimab. The receptor chain draws on TRBV7-2 and TRBJ2-1; no confident D gene assignment can be made. CDR3 reads: CASSPVDEQFF. The nucleotide sequence reads as follows: TGTGCCAGCAGCCCTGTCGATGAGCAGTTCTTC.